This is a list of T cell receptor beta chains from one sample in a study of TIL therapy for anti-PD-1-resistant metastatic lung cancer. TCRdb's copy holds only in-frame clones and misses some; the assay was immunoSEQ multiplex PCR. The table records some 5,200 clones, 64% of them present only once. Material: tumor tissue, obtained at baseline. These receptors all come from a man aged 65 to 79 with non-small cell lung cancer. The CDR3 runs from the conserved cysteine through the conserved F or W. The order of the fields is clone size, J gene, V gene, CDR3 length, D gene, CDR3 protein, CDR3 DNA. A D gene is named only where the DNA matches it firmly. Clone size is given for some rows only: seen once, a few or many times, or a class if the clone is expanded.

abundance: .
j_gene: TRBJ2-6
v_gene: TRBV5-5
len: 15
d_gene: .
CDR3aa: CASSRTGTGANVLTF
CDR3nt: TGTGCCAGCAGCCGAACAGGGACCGGGGCCAACGTCCTGACTTTC

abundance: .
j_gene: TRBJ2-3
v_gene: TRBV5-1
len: 14
d_gene: TRBD2
CDR3aa: CASSSGDYTDTQYF
CDR3nt: TGCGCCAGCAGCTCGGGGGACTACACAGATACGCAGTATTTT

abundance: .
j_gene: TRBJ1-4
v_gene: TRBV6-6
len: 16
d_gene: TRBD1
CDR3aa: CASSSDRGGTNEKLFF
CDR3nt: TGTGCCAGCAGTTCGGACAGGGGGGGGACTAATGAAAAACTGTTTTTT

abundance: .
j_gene: TRBJ1-4
v_gene: TRBV7-9
len: 16
d_gene: .
CDR3aa: CASSFDSVATNEKLFF
CDR3nt: TGTGCCAGCAGCTTCGACAGCGTTGCAACTAATGAAAAACTGTTTTTT

abundance: .
j_gene: TRBJ2-7
v_gene: TRBV28
len: 15
d_gene: .
CDR3aa: CASSLIGGSPYEQYF
CDR3nt: TGTGCCAGCAGTTTAATCGGGGGTAGCCCCTACGAGCAGTACTTC

abundance: .
j_gene: TRBJ1-3
v_gene: TRBV19
len: 15
d_gene: .
CDR3aa: CASSINQISGNTIYF
CDR3nt: TGTGCCAGTAGTATTAACCAAATCTCTGGAAACACCATATATTTT

abundance: few
j_gene: TRBJ2-7
v_gene: TRBV7-2
len: 15
d_gene: TRBD2
CDR3aa: CASSLGGTSTYEQYF
CDR3nt: TGTGCCAGCAGCTTAGGAGGGACTAGCACCTACGAGCAGTACTTC

abundance: .
j_gene: TRBJ2-7
v_gene: TRBV7-6
len: 13
d_gene: .
CDR3aa: CASSLERLTEQYF
CDR3nt: TGTGCCAGCAGCTTAGAACGCCTTACGGAGCAGTACTTC

abundance: .
j_gene: TRBJ2-2
v_gene: TRBV7-3
len: 16
d_gene: TRBD2
CDR3aa: CASSLNGAGTTGELFF
CDR3nt: TGTGCCAGCAGCCTCAACGGAGCGGGAACCACCGGGGAGCTGTTTTTT

abundance: .
j_gene: TRBJ2-3
v_gene: TRBV5-1
len: 13
d_gene: .
CDR3aa: CASRRVGTDTQYF
CDR3nt: TGCGCCAGCAGGCGCGTGGGCACAGATACGCAGTATTTT

abundance: .
j_gene: TRBJ2-1
v_gene: TRBV30
len: 13
d_gene: .
CDR3aa: CAWSLDSMGQQFF
CDR3nt: TGTGCCTGGAGTCTTGACAGTATGGGACAGCAGTTCTTC

abundance: .
j_gene: TRBJ2-1
v_gene: TRBV4-2
len: 16
d_gene: TRBD1
CDR3aa: CASSHLTGKGYNEQFF
CDR3nt: TGTGCCAGCAGCCACCTGACAGGGAAGGGCTACAATGAGCAGTTCTTC

abundance: .
j_gene: TRBJ2-5
v_gene: TRBV19
len: 15
d_gene: .
CDR3aa: CASSILPVGQETQYF
CDR3nt: TGTGCCAGTAGTATTCTCCCAGTGGGGCAAGAGACCCAGTACTTC

abundance: .
j_gene: TRBJ2-5
v_gene: TRBV7-9
len: 17
d_gene: TRBD1
CDR3aa: CASSKMTGGPTGSVQYF
CDR3nt: TGTGCCAGCAGCAAAATGACAGGGGGCCCAACCGGGAGTGTCCAGTACTTC

abundance: .
j_gene: TRBJ1-1
v_gene: TRBV4-2
len: 13
d_gene: .
CDR3aa: CASSQEANTEAFF
CDR3nt: TGTGCCAGCAGCCAAGAAGCTAACACTGAAGCTTTCTTT

abundance: .
j_gene: TRBJ2-1
v_gene: TRBV11-2
len: 16
d_gene: .
CDR3aa: CASSQDSPGSYNEQFF
CDR3nt: TGTGCCAGCAGCCAGGACAGCCCTGGCTCCTACAATGAGCAGTTCTTC

abundance: .
j_gene: TRBJ1-1
v_gene: TRBV4-3
len: 14
d_gene: .
CDR3aa: CASSKGGLNTEAFF
CDR3nt: TGCGCCAGCAGTAAGGGCGGCTTGAACACTGAAGCTTTCTTT

abundance: .
j_gene: TRBJ1-6
v_gene: TRBV6-5
len: 16
d_gene: .
CDR3aa: CASSYSNQGTYSPLHF
CDR3nt: TGTGCCAGCAGTTACTCGAATCAGGGGACTTATTCACCCCTCCACTTT

abundance: .
j_gene: TRBJ2-7
v_gene: TRBV7-6
len: 13
d_gene: .
CDR3aa: CASSTSGSYEQYF
CDR3nt: TGTGCCAGCAGCACCAGCGGCTCCTACGAGCAGTACTTC

abundance: .
j_gene: TRBJ2-1
v_gene: TRBV19
len: 18
d_gene: .
CDR3aa: CASSQVTRVPLKGDEQFF
CDR3nt: TGTGCCAGTAGCCAAGTCACTAGAGTACCGCTAAAAGGGGATGAGCAGTTCTTC

abundance: .
j_gene: TRBJ2-3
v_gene: TRBV5-6
len: 16
d_gene: .
CDR3aa: CASSNPRGTVTDTQYF
CDR3nt: TGTGCCAGCAGCAATCCACGGGGGACGGTCACAGATACGCAGTATTTT

abundance: few
j_gene: TRBJ2-2
v_gene: TRBV19
len: 16
d_gene: TRBD1
CDR3aa: CASSSGTAGRVGELFF
CDR3nt: TGTGCCAGTAGTTCCGGGACAGCCGGTAGGGTCGGGGAGCTGTTTTTT

abundance: few
j_gene: TRBJ2-7
v_gene: TRBV4-2
len: 15
d_gene: TRBD2
CDR3aa: CASSQDAGTSYEQYF
CDR3nt: TGTGCCAGCAGCCAAGATGCCGGGACTAGCTACGAGCAGTACTTC

abundance: .
j_gene: TRBJ1-3
v_gene: TRBV30
len: 14
d_gene: .
CDR3aa: CAWRVTVTGNTIYF
CDR3nt: TGTGCCTGGAGGGTGACAGTAACTGGAAACACCATATATTTT

abundance: .
j_gene: TRBJ2-6
v_gene: TRBV27
len: 17
d_gene: .
CDR3aa: CASSPGQWNSGANVLTF
CDR3nt: TGTGCCAGCAGTCCTGGACAGTGGAACTCTGGGGCCAACGTCCTGACTTTC

abundance: .
j_gene: TRBJ2-3
v_gene: TRBV9
len: 13
d_gene: .
CDR3aa: CASSVARADTQYF
CDR3nt: TGTGCCAGCAGCGTAGCCCGGGCCGATACGCAGTATTTT

abundance: .
j_gene: TRBJ2-2
v_gene: TRBV7-2
len: 15
d_gene: .
CDR3aa: CASSLVTGYTGELFF
CDR3nt: TGTGCCAGCAGCTTAGTAACAGGGTATACCGGGGAGCTGTTTTTT

abundance: .
j_gene: TRBJ2-1
v_gene: TRBV6-5
len: 15
d_gene: .
CDR3aa: CASSLRDGPINEQFF
CDR3nt: TGTGCCAGCAGTCTCCGGGACGGACCCATCAATGAGCAGTTCTTC

abundance: .
j_gene: TRBJ2-1
v_gene: TRBV6-1
len: 15
d_gene: TRBD2
CDR3aa: CASSEGGREWDEQFF
CDR3nt: TGTGCCAGCAGTGAAGGCGGGCGGGAGTGGGATGAGCAGTTCTTC

abundance: .
j_gene: TRBJ2-7
v_gene: TRBV5-4
len: 14
d_gene: .
CDR3aa: CASSKPGLNHEQYF
CDR3nt: TGTGCCAGCAGCAAACCGGGACTCAATCACGAGCAGTACTTC

abundance: .
j_gene: TRBJ2-3
v_gene: TRBV19
len: 13
d_gene: .
CDR3aa: CASRDRSTDTQYF
CDR3nt: TGTGCCAGTAGGGACCGTAGCACAGATACGCAGTATTTT

abundance: few
j_gene: TRBJ2-1
v_gene: TRBV11-2
len: 13
d_gene: .
CDR3aa: CASSLTTSNEQFF
CDR3nt: TGTGCCAGCAGCTTGACGACTAGTAATGAGCAGTTCTTC

abundance: .
j_gene: TRBJ1-5
v_gene: TRBV19
len: 18
d_gene: .
CDR3aa: CASSIDQRARYSNQPQHF
CDR3nt: TGTGCCAGTAGTATAGATCAACGGGCACGATATAGCAATCAGCCCCAGCATTTT

abundance: few
j_gene: TRBJ1-5
v_gene: TRBV28
len: 14
d_gene: TRBD1
CDR3aa: CASSSDRGGQPQHF
CDR3nt: TGTGCCAGCAGTTCCGACAGGGGTGGTCAGCCCCAGCATTTT

abundance: .
j_gene: TRBJ1-1
v_gene: TRBV19
len: 15
d_gene: .
CDR3aa: CASRDEGRRNTEAFF
CDR3nt: TGTGCCAGTAGAGATGAGGGACGGAGAAACACTGAAGCTTTCTTT

abundance: .
j_gene: TRBJ1-5
v_gene: TRBV27
len: 17
d_gene: TRBD1
CDR3aa: CASSGQGAAGSNQPQHF
CDR3nt: TGTGCCAGCAGCGGACAGGGGGCTGCCGGAAGCAATCAGCCCCAGCATTTT

abundance: .
j_gene: TRBJ2-1
v_gene: TRBV5-1
len: 18
d_gene: TRBD2
CDR3aa: CASSPWGGLAGAYNEQFF
CDR3nt: TGCGCCAGCAGCCCTTGGGGCGGACTAGCGGGGGCCTACAATGAGCAGTTCTTC

abundance: .
j_gene: TRBJ1-1
v_gene: TRBV18
len: 15
d_gene: .
CDR3aa: CASSPNIGENTEAFF
CDR3nt: TGTGCCAGCTCACCAAACATAGGGGAGAACACTGAAGCTTTCTTT

abundance: few
j_gene: TRBJ2-7
v_gene: TRBV7-9
len: 11
d_gene: .
CDR3aa: CASSRKDEQYF
CDR3nt: TGTGCCAGCAGCCGAAAGGACGAGCAGTACTTC

abundance: .
j_gene: TRBJ1-2
v_gene: TRBV6-1
len: 13
d_gene: TRBD1
CDR3aa: CASSGGQLYGYTF
CDR3nt: TGTGCCAGCAGTGGGGGACAGCTCTATGGCTACACCTTC

abundance: few
j_gene: TRBJ2-7
v_gene: TRBV6-5
len: 13
d_gene: TRBD2
CDR3aa: CASRQREGYEQYF
CDR3nt: TGTGCCAGCAGACAGCGGGAGGGCTACGAGCAGTACTTC

abundance: .
j_gene: TRBJ1-1
v_gene: TRBV7-2
len: 16
d_gene: .
CDR3aa: CASSLGATGTSREAFF
CDR3nt: TGTGCCAGCAGCTTAGGGGCAACCGGGACATCCAGGGAAGCTTTCTTT

abundance: .
j_gene: TRBJ1-1
v_gene: TRBV7-2
len: 13
d_gene: .
CDR3aa: CASSLQGITEAFF
CDR3nt: TGTGCCAGCAGCTTACAGGGAATAACTGAAGCTTTCTTT

abundance: .
j_gene: TRBJ2-7
v_gene: TRBV5-8
len: 11
d_gene: .
CDR3aa: CASSLAGEQYF
CDR3nt: TGTGCCAGCAGCTTGGCGGGCGAGCAGTACTTC

abundance: .
j_gene: TRBJ2-1
v_gene: TRBV27
len: 17
d_gene: TRBD2
CDR3aa: CATYSYIAGASYNEQFF
CDR3nt: TGTGCCACCTATTCTTACATAGCGGGAGCCTCCTACAATGAGCAGTTCTTC

abundance: .
j_gene: TRBJ2-5
v_gene: TRBV11-2
len: 15
d_gene: TRBD2
CDR3aa: CASSMGLSYGKTQYF
CDR3nt: TGTGCCAGCAGCATGGGACTATCCTATGGAAAGACCCAGTACTTC

abundance: .
j_gene: TRBJ2-6
v_gene: TRBV27
len: 13
d_gene: .
CDR3aa: CASSPSGANVLTF
CDR3nt: TGTGCCAGCAGCCCGTCTGGGGCCAACGTCCTGACTTTC

abundance: few
j_gene: TRBJ2-3
v_gene: TRBV10-3
len: 16
d_gene: TRBD2
CDR3aa: CAISESISGRADTQYF
CDR3nt: TGTGCCATCAGTGAGTCGATTAGCGGGAGGGCAGATACGCAGTATTTT

abundance: .
j_gene: TRBJ2-4
v_gene: TRBV2
len: 15
d_gene: .
CDR3aa: CASSAGVLAKNIQYF
CDR3nt: TGTGCCAGCAGTGCCGGTGTTCTAGCCAAAAACATTCAGTACTTC

abundance: .
j_gene: TRBJ2-1
v_gene: TRBV6-5
len: 15
d_gene: TRBD2
CDR3aa: CASTSGRNGYNEQFF
CDR3nt: TGTGCCAGCACCAGCGGGAGAAATGGGTACAATGAGCAGTTCTTC

abundance: .
j_gene: TRBJ2-1
v_gene: TRBV19
len: 18
d_gene: TRBD2
CDR3aa: CASSGAGTSGGRSGEQFF
CDR3nt: TGTGCCAGTAGTGGGGCCGGGACTAGCGGGGGGCGGAGTGGTGAGCAGTTCTTC

abundance: medium-sized
j_gene: TRBJ2-2
v_gene: TRBV6-4
len: 14
d_gene: TRBD2
CDR3aa: CASRPGLDTGELFF
CDR3nt: TGTGCCAGTAGACCGGGACTAGACACCGGGGAGCTGTTTTTT